This entry describes one T cell receptor (beta chain). The CDR3 is 15 residues long. Trimming cost V 5 bases and J 5 bases, with 19 bases left between them. CDR1 and CDR2 from the germline V gene are MDHEN and SYDVKM. The sample comes from a study of blood T cell repertoires in COVID-19. Sequencing was performed with immunoSEQ multiplex PCR; in TCRdb, only in-frame clones are kept and a portion is missing. The sample shows fewer than 300,000 clones, 80% to 90% of them seen only once. V is TRBV28 and J is TRBJ2-7, with D hard to call. The TCR originated in a man between 40 and 49 years old who had recovered from COVID-19. The sequenced material came from PBMCs or T cells enriched from blood (not recorded which). The CDR3 protein is CASSLSYSGSHEQYF. The CDR3, as DNA: TGTGCCAGCAGTCTAAGCTACTCCGGGTCTCACGAGCAGTACTTC.